This T cell receptor beta chain was identified in a study of cytomegalovirus exposure and HLA in healthy donors. The study, taken as a whole, reports: The study designated 150 or so TCR beta chains cytomegalovirus-associated. Reports indicate that TCR beta sequences accurately predicted the HLA-A and HLA-B alleles of most subjects. 87-base-pair reads could not separate some V segments, including TRBV6-2 and TRBV6-3.

These donors, healthy bone marrow donors, were studied. In germline, CDR1 is SEHNR, CDR2 FQNEAQ (reference sequence). The CDR3 totals 15 residues. V lost 4 bases, J lost 1 base, and 8 bases lay in between. A note on this clone: Its antigen is unknown.

The study ran its PCR with 60 Vbeta and 13 Jbeta primers. Data came from immunoSEQ multiplex PCR; TCRdb stores just in-frame clones and leaves some out. This table holds 150,000 to 200,000 clones, roughly 80% found once. The receptor comes from a man in his fifties in good health and CMV-seropositive. The gene calls are TRBV7-9 and TRBJ2-6; possibly TRBD1 for D (6 bases). The sample consisted of PBMCs. CDR3 loop: CASSWDKSGANVLTF. DNA of the CDR3: TGTGCCAGCAGCTGGGACAAGTCTGGGGCCAACGTCCTGACTTTC.